These 15 T cell receptor beta chains were all obtained from the same sample, sequenced in a study of a mutant IDH1 vaccine in newly diagnosed glioma. Specified time point: baseline, week 1 (first vaccination visit). Noted treatment: pre-vaccination baseline after standard-of-care therapy. Sequenced by immunoSEQ multiplex PCR; TCRdb stores in-frame clones only, minus some. Here the sample spans 30,000 to 35,000 clones, 60% to 85% being singletons. The sequences come from peripheral blood mononuclear cells (PBMCs), collected from a glioma patient treated with radiotherapy, temozolomide or both. The receptors come from a man in his forties or fifties with glioma. Some clones in this sample may be carry-over from other donors' samples.

V gene TRBV14 combines with J gene TRBJ2-1, with D tentatively TRBD2 (6 bases). With 4 bases removed from V and 6 bases from J, the gap between germline ends came to 7 bases. This CDR3 has 12 amino acids. Germline V CDR1 and CDR2: SGHDN, FVKESK. CDR3: CASSRGVNEQFF. The DNA for the CDR3 is TGTGCCAGCAGCCGGGGGGTCAATGAGCAGTTCTTC.

The chain carries TRBV5-1 and TRBJ1-2; 8 bases align to TRBD1. Germline loops: CDR1 SGHRS, CDR2 YFSETQ. The CDR3 has 13 amino acids. V shed 0 bases, J shed 8 bases, and the junction held 3 bases outside the gene matches. The CDR3 DNA follows: TGCGCCAGCAGCTTGGAGACAGGGGAAGGCTACACCTTC. Protein: CASSLETGEGYTF.

V gene TRBV2 combines with J gene TRBJ2-5; no definite D call. V lost 7 bases and J 9 bases, leaving 24 bases between the germline ends. The CDR3 sequence is 15 residues long. Per germline, CDR1 SNHLY and CDR2 FYNNEI. The CDR3 protein is CASNGATRSSQPQYF. The CDR3 DNA sequence: TGTGCCAGCAACGGTGCAACAAGGTCGAGTCAACCCCAGTACTTC.

The chain carries TRBV23-1 and TRBJ1-4, with 9 bases aligning to TRBD1. TRBV23-1 falls under the ORF class, with uncertain function. The CDR3 runs 15 residues. Trimming removed 4 bases from V and 5 bases from J; junction bases left unmatched: 5. The CDR3 bases are TGCGCCAGCAGTCCTCCGGGACAGGGAAATGAAAAACTGTTTTTT. This sequence encodes CASSPPGQGNEKLFF.

The V call is TRBV5-1, the J call TRBJ2-5, with 8 bases that match TRBD2. From germline, CDR1 is SGHRS and CDR2 YFSETQ. V trimming: 4 bases; J trimming: 5 bases; junction bases outside the gene matches: 4. The CDR3 has 13 amino acids. The CDR3 protein is CASSRGGGETQYF. The CDR3 nucleotides read TGCGCCAGCAGCAGGGGCGGGGGGGAGACCCAGTACTTC.

CDR3 residues: CASSGGATSGSTDTQYF. In DNA form, the CDR3 reads TGTGCCAGCAGTGGTGGGGCTACTAGCGGAAGCACAGATACGCAGTATTTT. The V gene is TRBV6-1, the J gene TRBJ2-3; 8 nucleotides line up with TRBD2. The V segment lost 4 bases and the J segment 0 bases; nucleotides outside the gene matches: 9. Germline V gives CDR1 MNHNS, CDR2 SASEGT. The CDR3 is 17 residues long.

This sequence joins TRBV25-1 and TRBJ2-7; 9 nucleotides agree with TRBD1. This CDR3 comprises 14 residues. The germline CDR1 and CDR2 sequences are MGHDK and SYGVNS. V gave up 7 bases and J gave up 4 bases; unmatched junction bases: 8. CDR3 bases: TGTGCCAGCAATTCCGAACAGGGGGCTTACGAGCAGTACTTC. It is translated as CASNSEQGAYEQYF.

The J gene is TRBJ1-1, the V gene TRBV6-4; D is uncertain. Trimming cost V 6 bases and J 0 bases, with 17 bases left between them. This CDR3 has 16 residues. CDR1 is MRHNA and CDR2 is SNTAGT in the germline V gene. CDR3 in DNA: TGTGCCAGCAGCCCTGGCCTAGAGGCTATGAACACTGAAGCTTTCTTT. This codes for CASSPGLEAMNTEAFF.

The rearrangement uses TRBV7-9 and TRBJ2-5; D perhaps matches TRBD1 (5 bases). Deletions cut 1 base from V and 3 bases from J, with 6 bases between. The length of the CDR3 is 13 residues. Germline assignment: CDR1 SEHNR and CDR2 FQNEAQ (reference sequence). For the CDR3, the DNA is TGTGCCAGCAGCTTAGAGGGGAAAGAGACCCAGTACTTC. Translation: CASSLEGKETQYF.

This chain uses TRBV5-1 with TRBJ2-7; 10 nucleotides match TRBD1. There are 13 residues in the CDR3. Germline V gene lookup returns CDR1 SGHRS and CDR2 YFSETQ. After removal of 7 bases from V and 6 bases from J, the junction contained 7 bases not matched to a gene. CDR3 region: CASSGQGGTEQYF. CDR3 DNA: TGCGCCAGCTCCGGACAGGGGGGGACCGAGCAGTACTTC.

The rearrangement uses TRBV11-3 and TRBJ2-1; 7 bases fit TRBD2. The trim removed 2 bases at V and 0 bases at J, leaving 4 bases unmatched. Germline CDR1 is SGHNT and CDR2 is YENEEA. The CDR3 loop spans 16 amino acids. The CDR3 region has the DNA TGTGCCAGCAGCTTACGGCGGGAGAGCTCCTACAATGAGCAGTTCTTC. As protein: CASSLRRESSYNEQFF.

V and J are TRBV11-2 and TRBJ2-2, with D unresolved. Germline CDR1 is SGHAT and CDR2 is FQNNGV. There are 14 residues in the CDR3. V lost 1 base and J lost 1, with 4 bases in between. CDR3 bases: TGTGCCAGCAGCTTAGGACAGAACACCGGGGAGCTGTTTTTT. Amino acids: CASSLGQNTGELFF.

The rearrangement joins TRBV5-1 to TRBJ2-3; 9 bases agree with TRBD1. From germline, CDR1 is SGHRS and CDR2 YFSETQ. This CDR3 has 15 residues. Germline trimming cut 4 bases from V and 5 bases from J; bases unmatched to any gene: 8. CDR3 amino acids: CASSVGQGGLDTQYF. DNA of the CDR3: TGCGCCAGCAGCGTGGGACAGGGAGGTTTAGATACGCAGTATTTT.

Here the CDR3 reads CASSQKRGGGKLFF. CDR3 DNA: TGTGCCAGCTCACAAAAGAGAGGGGGCGGAAAACTGTTTTTT. The J gene is TRBJ1-4, the V gene TRBV18, with 7 bases matching TRBD1. The trim removed 4 bases at V and 10 bases at J, leaving 9 bases unmatched. Germline assignment: CDR1 KGHSH and CDR2 LQKENI. The CDR3 is 14 residues long.

The chain couples TRBV7-2 to TRBJ2-3; D is undetermined. The germline CDR1 and CDR2 sequences are SGHTA and FQGNSA. Trimming pared 1 base from V and 2 bases from J, leaving 22 bases between. The CDR3 has 19 amino acids. CDR3 bases: TGTGCCAGCAGCTTAGATCCTCGTGGGTTCGGCGCATACACAGATACGCAGTATTTT. It encodes CASSLDPRGFGAYTDTQYF.